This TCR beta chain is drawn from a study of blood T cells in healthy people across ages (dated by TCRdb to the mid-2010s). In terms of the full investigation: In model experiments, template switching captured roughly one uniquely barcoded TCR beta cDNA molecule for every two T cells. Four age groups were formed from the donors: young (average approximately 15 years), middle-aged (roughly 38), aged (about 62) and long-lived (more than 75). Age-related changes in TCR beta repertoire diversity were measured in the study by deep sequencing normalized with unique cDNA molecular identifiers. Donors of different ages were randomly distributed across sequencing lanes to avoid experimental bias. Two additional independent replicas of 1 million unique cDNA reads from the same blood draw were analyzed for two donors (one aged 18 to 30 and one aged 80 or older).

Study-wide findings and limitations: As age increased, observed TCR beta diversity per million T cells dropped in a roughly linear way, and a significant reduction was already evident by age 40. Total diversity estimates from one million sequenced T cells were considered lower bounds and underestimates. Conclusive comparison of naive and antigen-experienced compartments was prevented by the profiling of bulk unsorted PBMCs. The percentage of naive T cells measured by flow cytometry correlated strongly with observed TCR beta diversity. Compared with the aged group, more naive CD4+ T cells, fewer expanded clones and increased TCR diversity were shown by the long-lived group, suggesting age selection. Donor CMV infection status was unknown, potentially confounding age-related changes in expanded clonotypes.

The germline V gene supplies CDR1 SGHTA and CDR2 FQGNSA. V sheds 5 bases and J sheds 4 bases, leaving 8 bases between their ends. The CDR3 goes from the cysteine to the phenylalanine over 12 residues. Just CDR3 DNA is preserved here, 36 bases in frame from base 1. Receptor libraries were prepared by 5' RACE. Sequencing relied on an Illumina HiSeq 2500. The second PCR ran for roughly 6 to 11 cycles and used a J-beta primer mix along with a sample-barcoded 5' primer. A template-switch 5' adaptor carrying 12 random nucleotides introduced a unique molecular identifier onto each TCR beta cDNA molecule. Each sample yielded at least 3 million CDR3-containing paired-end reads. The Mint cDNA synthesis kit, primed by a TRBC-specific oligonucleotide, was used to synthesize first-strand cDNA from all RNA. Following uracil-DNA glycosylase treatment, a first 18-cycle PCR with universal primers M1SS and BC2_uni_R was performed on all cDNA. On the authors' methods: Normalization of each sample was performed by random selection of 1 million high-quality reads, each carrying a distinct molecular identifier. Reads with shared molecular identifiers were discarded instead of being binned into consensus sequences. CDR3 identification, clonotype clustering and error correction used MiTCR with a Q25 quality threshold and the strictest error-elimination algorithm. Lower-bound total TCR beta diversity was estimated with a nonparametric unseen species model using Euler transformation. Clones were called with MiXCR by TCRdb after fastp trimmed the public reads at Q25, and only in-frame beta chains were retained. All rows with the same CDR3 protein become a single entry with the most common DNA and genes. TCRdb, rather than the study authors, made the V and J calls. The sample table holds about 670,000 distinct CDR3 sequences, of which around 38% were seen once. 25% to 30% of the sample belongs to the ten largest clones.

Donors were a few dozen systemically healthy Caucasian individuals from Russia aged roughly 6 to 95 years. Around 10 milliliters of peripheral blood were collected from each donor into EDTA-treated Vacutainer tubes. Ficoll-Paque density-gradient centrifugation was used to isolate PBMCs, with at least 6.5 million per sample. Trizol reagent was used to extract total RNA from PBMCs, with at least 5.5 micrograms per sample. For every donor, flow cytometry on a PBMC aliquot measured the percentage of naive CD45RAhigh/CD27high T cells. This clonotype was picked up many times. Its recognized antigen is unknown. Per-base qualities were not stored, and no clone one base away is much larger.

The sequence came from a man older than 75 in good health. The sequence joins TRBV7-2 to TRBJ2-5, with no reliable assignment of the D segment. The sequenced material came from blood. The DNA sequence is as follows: TGTGCCAGCAGCCCTGCAAGAGAGACCCAGTACTTC. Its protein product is CASSPARETQYF.